This T cell receptor beta chain is drawn from a study of CXCR3-negative and CXCR3-positive naive CD8 T cells. Study-wide findings and caveats: CXCR3-positive naive cells carried more hydrophobic TRB CDR3s than CXCR3-negative ones. Memory CD8+ T cell repertoires were far less diverse than both naive subsets. Across naive subsets, surface CD5 expression was comparable, and TCR strength was inferred from properties of the TRB CDR3. Memory cells diverged, while naive CXCR3-positive and CXCR3-negative cells had similar TRBV-TRBJ usage.

The CDR3 contains 14 residues. Germline CDR1 reads SGHRS; CDR2 reads YFSETQ. The libraries of TRB cDNA were constructed through 5' RACE using UMI labels. From the 5' RACE reads, TCRdb lists one entry per CDR3 protein and no DNA. This repertoire comprises 140,000 to 150,000 distinct CDR3 sequences; its ten largest clones make up 0.25% to 0.3%. A note on this clonotype: The antigen is unknown.

A CD45RO-CCR7+CD27+CD95- phenotype identified naive CD8+ T cells. The receptor was derived from a human donor in good health. Some clones in this sample may be carry-over from other donors' samples. The V gene is TRBV5-1, the J gene TRBJ1-1. The source material was naive CXCR3+ CD8+ T cells from blood. The subset was: CD45RO-CCR7+CD27+CD95- naive CD8+ T cells expressing CXCR3 (TNR3+). CDR3 protein: CASSLVSMNTEAFF.